This T cell receptor beta chain is from a study of blood T cell repertoires in COVID-19. Across the whole study: Collection of acute and convalescent COVID-19 samples took place in the United States, Italy and Spain.

Per the study methods: Reference gene primer amplification gave nucleated cell count estimates. Libraries were prepared by immunoSEQ multiplex PCR; TCRdb keeps only in-frame clonotypes and omits some of them. V, J and clone size are taken as reported in that table, and D and trimming were inferred from the DNA itself. The sample shows roughly 190,000 clones, 70% to 85% of them seen only once. CDR1 is SGHRS and CDR2 is YFSETQ in the germline V gene. V lost 3 bases, J lost 0 bases, and 10 bases lay in between. This CDR3 spans 15 amino acids. All enrollees were roughly 18 to 100 years old and from around 25 US areas. Assignment of participants to cohorts was predicated upon participant-reported clinical history.

The sequencing input was PBMCs or T cells enriched from blood (not recorded which). This sequence was found in a woman aged 25-40 years who had recovered from COVID-19. The rearrangement uses TRBV5-1 and TRBJ1-3; D is ambiguous. The CDR3 DNA reads as TGCGCCAGCAGCTCGACACCGAGCTCTGGAAACACCATATATTTT. Translating it yields CASSSTPSSGNTIYF.